Listed below are T cell receptor beta chains from one sample, sequenced in a study of blood T cells in healthy people across ages. TCRdb called the 5' RACE reads again in MiXCR, with one record for every CDR3 protein. The sample lists about 1.1 million distinct CDR3 sequences; 35% to 45% were seen once. The sequenced sample consisted of blood. These receptors were taken from a man between 18 and 29 years old in good health. Each CDR3 is given without its conserved first and last residue. Each record gives: D gene, clone size, V gene, CDR3 protein. A D gene is named only where the DNA matches it firmly. A row's size may be missing; if present it is once, few, many or a size class.

D: TRBD1
size: NA
V: TRBV7-9
CDR3: AWSLGAGGSEQY

D: NA
size: NA
V: TRBV20-1
CDR3: SARVYELFGSSTGELF

D: NA
size: NA
V: TRBV7-3
CDR3: ASSKRDGDYSYT

D: NA
size: NA
V: TRBV20-1
CDR3: SAEGGRGAGDNSPLH

D: TRBD1
size: NA
V: TRBV4-3
CDR3: ASSQGPTGESGNTIY

D: NA
size: few
V: TRBV6-6
CDR3: ASSRTAGGEKLF

D: NA
size: NA
V: TRBV7-9
CDR3: ASSLAGRGDTEAF

D: NA
size: few
V: TRBV5-1
CDR3: ASSLGGIWDGYT

D: TRBD2
size: many
V: TRBV4-1
CDR3: ASSQVLAGDGETQY

D: NA
size: NA
V: TRBV4-2
CDR3: ASSQDNREEF

D: NA
size: NA
V: TRBV29-1
CDR3: SVGGSLSYNEQF

D: NA
size: NA
V: TRBV7-2
CDR3: ASSSDGSNSPLH